This T cell receptor delta chain was sequenced during a study of in vitro expanded adult blood gammadelta T cells (dated by TCRdb to 2020 to 2022). Regarding the research as a whole: Sort purities ranging from about 96% to 100% Vgamma9Vdelta2 cells among T cells were obtained. The study compared the TCR repertoire of Vgamma9Vdelta2 T cells expanded in vitro with a mistletoe-extract drug against those expanded with HMBPP or zoledronate. For every donor, cells were stimulated separately with HMBPP, zoledronate or AbnobaViscum P, and the TRG and TRD CDR3 repertoires from each condition were sequenced. The TCR repertoire analysis included a few subjects. Beyond this particular receptor, the publication reports: Top TRGV9 CDR3 clonotypes were largely public, being shared across donors and across all three stimulation conditions. Every repertoire came from in vitro expanded cultures of healthy donor cells rather than from mistletoe-treated patients. The TRDV2 repertoire shared between treatments was private to each donor, and multidimensional scaling clustered TRD repertoires by subject rather than stimulant. CDR3 length, diversity and J usage of AbnobaViscum P-expanded Vgamma9Vdelta2 repertoires were found to be similar to those of HMBPP- and zoledronate-expanded repertoires, which suggested a polyclonal response.

The receptor library was made with 5' RACE. The RNeasy Micro Kit was used to extract RNA from some 10,000 sorted cells per sample. Libraries were built by template-switch reverse transcription followed by PCR amplification of the CDR3gamma and CDR3delta regions. The amplicons were sequenced on an Illumina MiSeq with the V2 300 kit, which gave 150 bp paired-end reads. The original methods were these. FastQC version 0.11.8 was used to assess read quality. CDR3 sequences were built by aligning reads to GenBank TRG or TRD reference genes using MiXCR version 3.0.3. MiXCR ran with default parameters, except that TRDD assembly used 3 instead of 5 consecutive nucleotides. VDJtools version 1.2.1 with default settings was used for the repertoire analyses, which included normalized Shannon-Wiener diversity, clonotype tracking and multidimensional scaling. Out-of-frame CDR3 sequences and those containing stop codons were excluded from analysis. TCRdb called clones afresh from the public reads with CATT; identical DNA rows were later merged. V and J calls and clone size were set by TCRdb, not the authors. For this sample there are over 150 delta-chain clones; approximately 39% appear just once. 60% to 85% of the sample is held by the ten biggest clonotypes.

According to the study, the label for this sample's treatment or condition signals: microbial phosphoantigen (E)-4-hydroxy-3-methyl-but-2-enyl pyrophosphate, approximately 10 nM. Following expansion, live CD3+ TCRgammadelta+ Vgamma9+ Vdelta2+ T cells were FACS-sorted using a FACS Aria III. Before expansion, PBMC were pulsed with roughly 9.5 nM HMBPP for one day and were then washed three times. Expansion of the cultures lasted 14 days, and IL-2 was replenished every 3 to 4 days. Once the one-day stimulant pulse was over, the cells were washed three times and then cultured in medium that contained about 91 U/mL IL-2. Before culture, peripheral blood mononuclear cells were isolated by Lymphoprep gradient centrifugation and were cryopreserved in liquid nitrogen. The CDR3 goes from the cysteine to the phenylalanine over 18 residues. The DNA shown is the 54-base CDR3, in frame from base 1. V trim: 0 bases; J trim: 5 bases; unmatched bases: 12. The germline V gene provides CDR1 GEAIGNYY and CDR2 EKD.

Relative to its sample, this clone is large (0.1 to 1%). The target of this receptor is not known. One base away lies a much larger clone, so this may be a sequencing read error. Other nucleotide sequences from this sample produce the same CDR3. The sequence was collected from an adult in good health. This chain joins TRDV2 to TRDJ1; 12 junctional bases match TRDD3. The sample in question was gamma-delta T cells from peripheral blood expanded in culture, obtained from an in vitro culture stimulated with HMBPP. The bases are TGTGCCTGTGACACCGTGGCTGGGGGATACGCGAGGACTGATAAACTCATCTTT. This translates into CACDTVAGGYARTDKLIF.